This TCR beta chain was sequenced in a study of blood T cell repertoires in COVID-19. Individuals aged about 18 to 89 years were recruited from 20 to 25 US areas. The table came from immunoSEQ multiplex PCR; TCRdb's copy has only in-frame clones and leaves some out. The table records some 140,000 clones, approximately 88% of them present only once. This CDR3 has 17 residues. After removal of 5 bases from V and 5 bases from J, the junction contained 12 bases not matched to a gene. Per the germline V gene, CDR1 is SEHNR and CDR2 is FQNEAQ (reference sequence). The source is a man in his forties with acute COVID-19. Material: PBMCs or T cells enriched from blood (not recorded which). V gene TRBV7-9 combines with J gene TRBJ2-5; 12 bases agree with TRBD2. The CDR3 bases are TGTGCCAGCAGCGCCCGACTAGCGGGGGCCCGAGTCGAGACCCAGTACTTC. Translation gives CASSARLAGARVETQYF.